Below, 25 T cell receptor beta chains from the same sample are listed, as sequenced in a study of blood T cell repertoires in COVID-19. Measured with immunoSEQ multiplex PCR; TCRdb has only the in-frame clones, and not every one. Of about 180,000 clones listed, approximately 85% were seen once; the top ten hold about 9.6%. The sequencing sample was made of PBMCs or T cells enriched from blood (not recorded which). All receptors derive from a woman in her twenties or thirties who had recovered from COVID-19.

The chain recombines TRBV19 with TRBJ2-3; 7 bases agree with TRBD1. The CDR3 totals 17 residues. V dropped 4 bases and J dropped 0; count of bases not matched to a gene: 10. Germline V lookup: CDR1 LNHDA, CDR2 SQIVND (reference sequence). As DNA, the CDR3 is TGTGCCAGTAGTACGGATAACAGGGGATGGAGCACAGATACGCAGTATTTT. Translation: CASSTDNRGWSTDTQYF.

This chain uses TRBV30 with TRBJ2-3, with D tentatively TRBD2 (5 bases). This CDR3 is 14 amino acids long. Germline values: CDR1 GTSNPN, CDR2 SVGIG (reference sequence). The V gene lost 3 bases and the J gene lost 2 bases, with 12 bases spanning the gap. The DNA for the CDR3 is TGTGCCTGGAGCTCCGGGAAACACACAGATACGCAGTATTTT. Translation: CAWSSGKHTDTQYF.

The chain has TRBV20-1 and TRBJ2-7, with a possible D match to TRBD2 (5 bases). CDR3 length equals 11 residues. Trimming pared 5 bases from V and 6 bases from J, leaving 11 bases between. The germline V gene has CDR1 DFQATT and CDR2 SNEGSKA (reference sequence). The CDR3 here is CSAGPSSEQYF. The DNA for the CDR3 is TGCAGTGCTGGACCTAGCTCCGAGCAGTACTTC.

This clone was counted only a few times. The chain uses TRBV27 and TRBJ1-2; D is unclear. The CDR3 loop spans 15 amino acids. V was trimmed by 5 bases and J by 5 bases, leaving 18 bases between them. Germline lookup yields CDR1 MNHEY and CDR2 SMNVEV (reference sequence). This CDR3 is CASSPFLALEYGYTF. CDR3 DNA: TGTGCCAGCAGTCCTTTTCTGGCCTTGGAGTATGGCTACACCTTC.

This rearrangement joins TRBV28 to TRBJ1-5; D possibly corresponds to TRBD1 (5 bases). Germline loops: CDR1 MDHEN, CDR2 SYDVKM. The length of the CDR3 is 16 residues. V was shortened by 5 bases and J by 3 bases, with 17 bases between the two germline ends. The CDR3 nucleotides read TGTGCCAGCAGTCCGACGGGAGGGGTGTTCAATCAGCCCCAGCATTTT. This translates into CASSPTGGVFNQPQHF.

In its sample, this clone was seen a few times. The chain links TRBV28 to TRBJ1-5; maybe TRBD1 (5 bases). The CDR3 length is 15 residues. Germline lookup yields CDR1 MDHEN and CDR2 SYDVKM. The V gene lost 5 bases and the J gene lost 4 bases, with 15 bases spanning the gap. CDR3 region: CASSTTVKLNQPQHF. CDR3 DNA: TGTGCCAGCAGTACGACAGTGAAGCTAAATCAGCCCCAGCATTTT. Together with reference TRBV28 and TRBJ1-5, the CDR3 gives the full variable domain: DVKVTQSSRYLVKRTGEKVFLECVQDMDHENMFWYRQDPGLGLRLIYFSYDVKMKEKGDIPEGYSVSREKKERFSLILESASTNQTSMYLCASSTTVKLNQPQHFGDGTRLSIL.

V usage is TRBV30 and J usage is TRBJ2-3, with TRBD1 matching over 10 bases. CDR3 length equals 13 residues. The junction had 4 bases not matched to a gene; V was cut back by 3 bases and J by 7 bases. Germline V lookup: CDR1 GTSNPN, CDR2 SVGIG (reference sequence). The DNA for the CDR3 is TGTGCCTGGAGCGGGACAGGGGAAAATACGCAGTATTTT. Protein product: CAWSGTGENTQYF.

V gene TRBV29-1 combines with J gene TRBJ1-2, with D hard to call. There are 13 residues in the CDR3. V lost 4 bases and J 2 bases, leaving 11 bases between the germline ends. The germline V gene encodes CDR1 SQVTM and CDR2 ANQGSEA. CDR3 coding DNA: TGCAGCGTTGCTAACAGAGAGAACTATGGCTACACCTTC. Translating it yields CSVANRENYGYTF.

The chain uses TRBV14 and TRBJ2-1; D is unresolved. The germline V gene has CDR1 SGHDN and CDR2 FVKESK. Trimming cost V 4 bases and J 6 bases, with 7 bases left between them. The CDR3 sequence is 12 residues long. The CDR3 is CASSPEANEQFF. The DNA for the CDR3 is TGTGCCAGCAGCCCCGAGGCCAATGAGCAGTTCTTC.

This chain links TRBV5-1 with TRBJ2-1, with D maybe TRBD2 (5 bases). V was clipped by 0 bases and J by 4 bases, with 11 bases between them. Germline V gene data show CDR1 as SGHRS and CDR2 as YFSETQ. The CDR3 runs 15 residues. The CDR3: CASSLASSSYNEQFF. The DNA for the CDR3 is TGCGCCAGCAGCTTGGCCTCTAGCTCGTACAATGAGCAGTTCTTC. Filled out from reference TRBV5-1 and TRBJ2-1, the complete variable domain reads KAGVTQTPRYLIKTRGQQVTLSCSPISGHRSVSWYQQTPGQGLQFLFEYFSETQRNKGNFPGRFSGRQFSNSRSEMNVSTLELGDSALYLCASSLASSSYNEQFFGPGTRLTVL.

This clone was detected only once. This chain's CDR3 is CAISESGSQGARPIGNTIYF. The CDR3 DNA reads TGTGCCATCAGTGAGTCGGGGTCCCAGGGGGCGCGTCCCATTGGAAACACCATATATTTT. This chain uses TRBV10-3 with TRBJ1-3; 8 bases agree with TRBD1. With 0 bases clipped from V and 3 bases from J, the junction kept 16 bases outside the gene matches. The CDR3 is made up of 20 amino acids. CDR1 and CDR2 from the germline V gene are ENHRY and SYGVKD.

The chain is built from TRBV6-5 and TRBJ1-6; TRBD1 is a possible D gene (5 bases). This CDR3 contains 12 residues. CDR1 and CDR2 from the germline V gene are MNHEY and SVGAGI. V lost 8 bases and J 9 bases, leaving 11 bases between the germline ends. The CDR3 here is CASEGEASPLHF. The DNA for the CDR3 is TGTGCCAGCGAAGGGGAGGCTTCACCCCTCCACTTT.

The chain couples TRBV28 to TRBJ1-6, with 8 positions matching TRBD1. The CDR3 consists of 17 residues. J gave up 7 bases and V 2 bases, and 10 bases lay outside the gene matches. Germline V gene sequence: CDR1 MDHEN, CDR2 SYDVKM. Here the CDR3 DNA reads TGTGCCAGCAGTTTAGGAAGGCTGACAGGGGAAAATTCACCCCTCCACTTT. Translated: CASSLGRLTGENSPLHF.

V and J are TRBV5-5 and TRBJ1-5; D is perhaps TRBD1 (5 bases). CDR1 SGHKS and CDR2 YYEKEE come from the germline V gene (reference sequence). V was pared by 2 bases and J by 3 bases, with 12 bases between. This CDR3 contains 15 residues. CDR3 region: CASSLGDRLNQPQHF. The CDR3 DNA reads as TGTGCCAGCAGCTTAGGAGACAGACTCAATCAGCCCCAGCATTTT.

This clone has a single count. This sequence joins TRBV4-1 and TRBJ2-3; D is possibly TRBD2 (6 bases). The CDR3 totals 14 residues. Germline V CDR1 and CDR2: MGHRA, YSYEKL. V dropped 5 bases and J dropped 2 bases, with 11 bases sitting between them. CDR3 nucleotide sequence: TGCGCCAGCAGCGATAGCGGTAACACAGATACGCAGTATTTT. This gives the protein CASSDSGNTDTQYF.

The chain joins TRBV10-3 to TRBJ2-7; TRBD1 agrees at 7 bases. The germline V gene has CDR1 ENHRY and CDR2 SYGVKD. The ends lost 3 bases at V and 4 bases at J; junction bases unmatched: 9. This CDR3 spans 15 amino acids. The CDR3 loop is CAISDDVQGSYEQYF. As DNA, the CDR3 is TGTGCCATCAGTGACGATGTACAGGGGTCGTACGAGCAGTACTTC.

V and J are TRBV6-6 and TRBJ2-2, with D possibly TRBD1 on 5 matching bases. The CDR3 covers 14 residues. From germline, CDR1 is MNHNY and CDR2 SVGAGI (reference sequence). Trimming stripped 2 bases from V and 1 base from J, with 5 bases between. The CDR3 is CASSYDRNTGELFF. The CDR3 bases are TGTGCCAGCAGTTACGACAGGAACACCGGGGAGCTGTTTTTT.

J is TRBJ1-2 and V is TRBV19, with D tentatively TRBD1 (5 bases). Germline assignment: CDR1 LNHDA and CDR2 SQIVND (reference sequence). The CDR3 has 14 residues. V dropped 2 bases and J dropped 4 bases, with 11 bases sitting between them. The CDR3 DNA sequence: TGTGCCAGTAGTATAACCCAGGGCCCCTATGGCTACACCTTC. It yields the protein CASSITQGPYGYTF.

The CDR3 region is CASTPGGTWQFF. As DNA, the CDR3 is TGTGCCAGCACCCCGGGGGGGACATGGCAGTTCTTC. The gene calls are TRBV2 and TRBJ2-1; 8 bases match TRBD2. J lost 12 bases, V lost 7 bases, and 8 bases had no gene match. The CDR3 runs to 12 residues. Germline-derived CDR1 and CDR2 are SNHLY and FYNNEI.

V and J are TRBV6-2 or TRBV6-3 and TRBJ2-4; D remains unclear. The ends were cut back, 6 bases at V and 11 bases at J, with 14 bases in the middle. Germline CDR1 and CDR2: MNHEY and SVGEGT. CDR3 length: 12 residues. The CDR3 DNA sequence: TGTGCCAGCAGCCCTTCAGGAAATCTTCAGTACTTC. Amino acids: CASSPSGNLQYF.

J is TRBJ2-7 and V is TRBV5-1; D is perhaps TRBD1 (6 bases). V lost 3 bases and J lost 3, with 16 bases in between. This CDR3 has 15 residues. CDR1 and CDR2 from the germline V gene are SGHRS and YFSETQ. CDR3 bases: TGCGCCAGCAGCTCCAAACAGGGTGGGGGCTACGAGCAGTACTTC. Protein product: CASSSKQGGGYEQYF.

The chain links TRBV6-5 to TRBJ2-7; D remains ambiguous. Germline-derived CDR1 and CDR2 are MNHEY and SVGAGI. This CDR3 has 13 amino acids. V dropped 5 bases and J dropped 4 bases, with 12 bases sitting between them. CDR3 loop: CASSPRLGYEQYF. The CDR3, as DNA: TGTGCCAGCAGTCCCCGTCTCGGTTACGAGCAGTACTTC.

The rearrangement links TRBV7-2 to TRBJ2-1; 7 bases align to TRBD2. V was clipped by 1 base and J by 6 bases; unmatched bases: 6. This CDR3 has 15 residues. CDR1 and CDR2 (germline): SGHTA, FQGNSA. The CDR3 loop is CASSLGREYINEQFF. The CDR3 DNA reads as TGTGCCAGCAGCTTAGGGCGGGAGTATATCAATGAGCAGTTCTTC.

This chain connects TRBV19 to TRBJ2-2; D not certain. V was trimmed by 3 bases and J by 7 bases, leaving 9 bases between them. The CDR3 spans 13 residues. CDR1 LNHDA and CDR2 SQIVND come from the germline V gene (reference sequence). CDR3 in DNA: TGTGCCAGTAGTATGGCTAGAAGCGGGGAGCTGTTTTTT. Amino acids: CASSMARSGELFF. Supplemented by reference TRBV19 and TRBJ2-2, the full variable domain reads DGGITQSPKYLFRKEGQNVTLSCEQNLNHDAMYWYRQDPGQGLRLIYYSQIVNDFQKGDIAEGYSVSREKKESFPLTVTSAQKNPTAFYLCASSMARSGELFFGEGSRLTVL.

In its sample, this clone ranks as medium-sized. CDR3 coding DNA: TGTGCCAGCTCACTATCGGACACCCGGGCAGCTTTCTTT. Its protein is CASSLSDTRAAFF. The rearrangement links TRBV18 to TRBJ1-1; a weak D match, TRBD1 (5 bases). The CDR3 contains 13 residues. Germline CDR1 is KGHSH and CDR2 is LQKENI. Trimming took 4 bases from V and 10 from J, leaving 16 bases between them.